The clone carrying this T cell receptor beta chain appeared a single time. The table came from immunoSEQ multiplex PCR; TCRdb's copy has only in-frame clones and leaves some out. The sample shows around 100,000 clones, 70% to 90% of them seen only once. This sample stems from a study of blood T cell repertoires in COVID-19. Study-wide context: T cells, B-cell-depleted T cells, or PBMCs supplied cDNA or gDNA.

The CDR3 is made up of 14 amino acids. Trimming took 3 bases from V and 6 from J; bases not matched to a gene: 4. Germline loops: CDR1 SGHRS, CDR2 YFSETQ. Sample: peripheral blood. This receptor was taken from a man aged 40-50 years with acute or convalescent COVID-19. The chain is built from TRBV5-1 and TRBJ2-7; TRBD1 matches at 12 bases. CDR3 DNA sequence: TGCGCCAGCAGCTACGGGACAGGGGGCAGCGAGCAGTACTTC. Amino acid sequence: CASSYGTGGSEQYF. Variable domain in full (rest from reference TRBV5-1 and TRBJ2-7): KAGVTQTPRYLIKTRGQQVTLSCSPISGHRSVSWYQQTPGQGLQFLFEYFSETQRNKGNFPGRFSGRQFSNSRSEMNVSTLELGDSALYLCASSYGTGGSEQYFGPGTRLTVT.